One and the same sample provided the 6 T cell receptor beta chains below, sequenced in a study of blood T cell repertoires in COVID-19. Assay: immunoSEQ multiplex PCR; the TCRdb copy retains only in-frame clones and omits some. Among 90,000 to 100,000 clones listed, about nine tenths were seen once. The sequencing sample was made of peripheral blood. The source is a man in his fifties with acute or convalescent COVID-19.

The chain employs TRBV5-1 and TRBJ1-1; no clear D. This CDR3 contains 14 residues. Per germline, CDR1 SGHRS and CDR2 YFSETQ. Between the trimmed V and J ends, which lost 4 bases and 6 bases, there was a span of 16 bases. CDR3 coding DNA: TGCGCCAGCAGCGCGGGCCTGTTGAAGGCTGAAGCTTTCTTT. Encoded protein: CASSAGLLKAEAFF.

In nucleotides, the CDR3 is TGTGCCAGCAGCTCTTTAAATCATCCGGGGTATTTT. Its protein is CASSSLNHPGYF. The V and J genes are TRBV7-9 and TRBJ2-3; D gene ambiguous. This CDR3 comprises 12 residues. Germline V lookup: CDR1 SEHNR, CDR2 FQNEAQ (reference sequence). V was trimmed by 4 bases and J by 14 bases, leaving 16 bases between them.

The chain links TRBV6-1 to TRBJ1-2; D remains ambiguous. This CDR3 has 13 residues. Between the trimmed V and J ends, which lost 3 bases and 1 base, there was a span of 6 bases. Per the germline V gene, CDR1 is MNHNS and CDR2 is SASEGT. In DNA form, the CDR3 reads TGTGCCAGCAGTGAGGGCAGTAACTATGGCTACACCTTC. It specifies CASSEGSNYGYTF.

This sequence joins TRBV20-1 and TRBJ1-1; D is uncertain. In germline, CDR1 is DFQATT, CDR2 SNEGSKA (reference sequence). This CDR3 is built from 11 residues. V was trimmed by 6 bases and J by 2 bases, leaving 7 bases between them. The CDR3 reads CSAIPNTEAFF. The CDR3 coding sequence is TGCAGTGCCATCCCCAACACTGAAGCTTTCTTT.

This rearrangement joins TRBV3-1 (or the pseudogene TRBV3-2) to TRBJ1-4, with a possible D match to TRBD1 (6 bases). This CDR3 region has 15 residues. The germline V and J ends were trimmed by 6 bases and 8 bases, with 19 bases remaining between them. Per the germline V gene, CDR1 is LGHDT and CDR2 is YNNKEL (reference sequence). The CDR3 here is CASRLLTGSSEKLFF. In DNA, the CDR3 is TGTGCCAGCAGACTCCTCACAGGGTCTTCCGAAAAACTGTTTTTT.

This chain links TRBV5-1 with TRBJ2-5, with 10 positions matching TRBD2. The CDR3 runs 14 residues. The germline CDR1 and CDR2 sequences are SGHRS and YFSETQ. V shed 2 bases and J 7 bases; nucleotides not matched to a gene: 5. This CDR3 is CASSLGLAVVTQYF. As DNA, the CDR3 is TGCGCCAGCAGCTTAGGACTAGCGGTGGTGACCCAGTACTTC.